A single sample is the source of the 24 T cell receptor beta chains below, sequenced in a study of blood T cell repertoires in COVID-19. Here immunoSEQ multiplex PCR was the method, and the copy in TCRdb shows in-frame clones only, minus some. The sample has approximately 240,000 clones; approximately 86% are singletons. Sample: PBMCs or T cells enriched from blood (not recorded which). The receptors come from a woman in her 30s with acute COVID-19.

This chain joins TRBV7-9 and TRBJ2-2; the D is unclear. This CDR3 is built from 14 residues. The V and J ends lost 2 bases and 4 bases respectively, with 8 bases between them. Germline V gene data show CDR1 as SEHNR and CDR2 as FQNEAQ (reference sequence). For the CDR3, the DNA is TGTGCCAGCAGCTTAAGCACTTTCACCGGGGAGCTGTTTTTT. This translates into CASSLSTFTGELFF.

This chain joins TRBV19 and TRBJ2-1; TRBD2 matches at 10 bases. The CDR3 contains 16 residues. The V gene end was trimmed by 6 bases and the J gene end by 0 bases; junction bases not matched to a gene: 5. Germline lookup yields CDR1 LNHDA and CDR2 SQIVND (reference sequence). CDR3 bases: TGTGCCAGTAGCAAACTAGCGGGGAGCTCCTACAATGAGCAGTTCTTC. Translating it yields CASSKLAGSSYNEQFF.

The V call is TRBV28, the J call TRBJ2-1; the D gene is possibly TRBD2 (6 bases). The CDR3 has 15 amino acids. Germline CDR1 MDHEN, CDR2 SYDVKM. Trimming took 5 bases from V and 0 from J, leaving 11 bases between them. CDR3 sequence reads: CASSPLASSYNEQFF. CDR3 coding DNA: TGTGCCAGCAGTCCCCTAGCGTCCTCCTACAATGAGCAGTTCTTC.

V and J are TRBV2 and TRBJ1-5; 8 bases match TRBD1. Germline V gene lookup returns CDR1 SNHLY and CDR2 FYNNEI. This CDR3 spans 15 amino acids. Trimming at V came to 6 bases and at J to 6 bases, leaving 10 bases not matched to a gene. In nucleotides, the CDR3 is TGTGCCAGCAGGGGACGGACAGGGTACGGTCAGCCCCAGCATTTT. Encoded protein: CASRGRTGYGQPQHF.

The chain combines TRBV5-5 with TRBJ2-3; 7 bases agree with TRBD1. The germline V gene encodes CDR1 SGHKS and CDR2 YYEKEE (reference sequence). The V segment lost 0 bases and the J segment 2 bases; nucleotides outside the gene matches: 3. The CDR3 length is 15 residues. CDR3 sequence reads: CASSLADRYTDTQYF. CDR3 coding DNA: TGTGCCAGCAGCTTGGCGGACAGGTACACAGATACGCAGTATTTT.

This chain links TRBV7-2 with TRBJ1-2, with 8 bases matching TRBD1. This CDR3 spans 15 amino acids. Germline values: CDR1 SGHTA, CDR2 FQGNSA. V shed 3 bases, J shed 5 bases, and the junction held 8 bases outside the gene matches. The CDR3 nucleotides read TGTGCCAGCAGCTTCGGGACAGGAGATGTTTATGGCTACACCTTC. It yields the protein CASSFGTGDVYGYTF.

The CDR3 DNA is TGTGCCAGCAGCTTTGGGGGGAGGGCCTCCTACGAGCAGTACTTC. This gives the protein CASSFGGRASYEQYF. The chain employs TRBV5-4 and TRBJ2-7; 7 positions match TRBD2. Germline assignment: CDR1 SGHNT and CDR2 YYREEE (reference sequence). Germline trimming cut 2 bases from V and 0 bases from J; bases unmatched to any gene: 5. The CDR3 sequence is 15 residues long. The full variable domain, rest sourced from reference TRBV5-4 and TRBJ2-7, is ETGVTQSPTHLIKTRGQQVTLRCSSQSGHNTVSWYQQALGQGPQFIFQYYREEENGRGNFPPRFSGLQFPNYSSELNVNALELDDSALYLCASSFGGRASYEQYFGPGTRLTVT.

This clone was detected once. The CDR3 is CASRRPGHYNSPLHF. The CDR3 nucleotides read TGTGCCAGCAGGCGACCGGGACACTATAATTCACCCCTCCACTTT. The genes are TRBV11-2 and TRBJ1-6; a possible D gene is TRBD1 (6 bases). There are 15 residues in the CDR3. With 6 bases removed from V and 3 bases from J, the gap between germline ends came to 12 bases. The germline CDR1 and CDR2 sequences are SGHAT and FQNNGV.

This rearrangement joins TRBV6-6 to TRBJ2-5, with D possibly TRBD1 on 6 matching bases. The CDR3 has 12 amino acids. Trimming took 8 bases from V and 5 from J, leaving 12 bases between them. Germline assignment: CDR1 MNHNY and CDR2 SVGAGI (reference sequence). The CDR3 here is CASWSGVETQYF. The CDR3 DNA reads TGTGCCAGCTGGTCAGGGGTGGAGACCCAGTACTTC.

As for this clone: The junction departs from the called germline gene at one end, perhaps through a read error. The CDR3 DNA sequence: TGTGCCTGCAGTTACAGTGACGGGACAGGGGTCCCACCCCTCCACTTT. Its translation: CACSYSDGTGVPPLHF. The chain joins TRBV6-6 to TRBJ1-6; 10 bases line up with TRBD1. This CDR3 is built from 16 residues. The germline V gene has CDR1 MNHNY and CDR2 SVGAGI (reference sequence).

This clone is a singleton in its sample. The chain employs TRBV28 and TRBJ1-3, with 9 bases that match TRBD1. The CDR3 is made up of 15 amino acids. The germline gives CDR1 MDHEN, CDR2 SYDVKM. After removal of 4 bases from V and 8 bases from J, the junction contained 9 bases not matched to a gene. The DNA for the CDR3 is TGTGCCAGCAGTTCCGGGACAGGGATATCGGACACCATATATTTT. Translating it yields CASSSGTGISDTIYF.

The genes are TRBV7-9 and TRBJ1-2; 7 positions agree with TRBD1. The germline V gene encodes CDR1 SEHNR and CDR2 FQNEAQ (reference sequence). The CDR3 runs 14 residues. Unmatched junction bases numbered 9, after V lost 3 bases and J lost 8 bases. The CDR3 DNA follows: TGTGCCAGCAGCTTTTTGGGACAGCCTTTCGGCTACACCTTC. Its protein is CASSFLGQPFGYTF. Complete variable domain (other parts from reference TRBV7-9 and TRBJ1-2): DTGVSQNPRHKITKRGQNVTFRCDPISEHNRLYWYRQTLGQGPEFLTYFQNEAQLEKSRLLSDRFSAERPKGSFSTLEIQRTEQGDSAMYLCASSFLGQPFGYTFGSGTRLTVV.

V is TRBV28 and J is TRBJ1-2; 9 bases are shared with TRBD1. The V and J ends lost 6 bases and 1 base, in that order; junction bases with no gene match: 3. CDR3 size: 14 residues. From germline, CDR1 is MDHEN and CDR2 SYDVKM. This CDR3 reads CASSRTGVNYGYTF. CDR3 DNA sequence: TGTGCCAGCAGCCGGACAGGGGTTAACTATGGCTACACCTTC.

The chain links TRBV28 to TRBJ2-1, with a tentative D call TRBD2 (6 bases). This CDR3 is built from 14 residues. The V and J ends lost 4 bases and 3 bases respectively, with 10 bases between them. Germline V lookup: CDR1 MDHEN, CDR2 SYDVKM. The CDR3 DNA follows: TGTGCCAGCAGTTCGGCGGGATTCTACAATGAGCAGTTCTTC. As protein: CASSSAGFYNEQFF.

J is TRBJ2-4 and V is TRBV7-2, with D uncertain. The V end was cut by 3 bases, the J end by 6 bases, with 9 bases between. CDR1 and CDR2 (germline): SGHTA, FQGNSA. The CDR3 is 13 amino acids. Written as DNA, the CDR3 is TGTGCCAGCAGCTTCGGGTTCGGAAACATTCAGTACTTC. Amino acids: CASSFGFGNIQYF.

The genes are TRBV12-5 and TRBJ2-1; 9 bases are shared with TRBD2. The trim removed 0 bases at V and 5 bases at J, leaving 5 bases unmatched. Germline V CDR1 and CDR2: LGHNT, FRNRAP. The CDR3 has 16 amino acids. In DNA form, the CDR3 reads TGTGCTAGTGGTTTGGTTAGCGGGAGTTGGAACAATGAGCAGTTCTTC. Translation: CASGLVSGSWNNEQFF.

The chain joins TRBV19 to TRBJ2-1, with 12 bases that match TRBD2. Trimming took 6 bases from V and 9 from J; bases not matched to a gene: 6. The CDR3 runs to 14 residues. Germline values: CDR1 LNHDA, CDR2 SQIVND (reference sequence). The CDR3 region has the DNA TGTGCCAGTAGGAGGACTAGCGGGAACCTTGAGCAGTTCTTC. The encoded protein is CASRRTSGNLEQFF.

V and J are TRBV2 and TRBJ1-1, with 12 positions matching TRBD1. Per the germline V gene, CDR1 is SNHLY and CDR2 is FYNNEI. This CDR3 is built from 15 residues. The V segment lost 6 bases and the J segment 5 bases; nucleotides outside the gene matches: 7. The CDR3 DNA follows: TGTGCCAGCAGAGCGGGACAGGGGGCGGATACTGAAGCTTTCTTT. It translates to CASRAGQGADTEAFF.

The V call is TRBV19, the J call TRBJ1-5; 9 bases are a match to TRBD1. Trimming removed 1 base from V and 0 bases from J; junction bases left unmatched: 10. The germline V gene encodes CDR1 LNHDA and CDR2 SQIVND (reference sequence). This CDR3 contains 19 residues. The CDR3 bases are TGTGCCAGTAGTATAGCTGGGACAGGGACGACTTATAGCAATCAGCCCCAGCATTTT. Translated: CASSIAGTGTTYSNQPQHF.

The chain has TRBV7-9 and TRBJ2-5; 7 nucleotides line up with TRBD2. CDR3 length equals 14 residues. J gave up 6 bases and V 1 base, and 5 bases lay outside the gene matches. In germline, CDR1 is SEHNR, CDR2 FQNEAQ (reference sequence). CDR3 in amino acids: CASSLVREGKTQYF. The CDR3, as DNA: TGTGCCAGCAGCTTAGTCAGGGAGGGTAAGACCCAGTACTTC. Variable domain in full (rest from reference TRBV7-9 and TRBJ2-5): DTGVSQNPRHKITKRGQNVTFRCDPISEHNRLYWYRQTLGQGPEFLTYFQNEAQLEKSRLLSDRFSAERPKGSFSTLEIQRTEQGDSAMYLCASSLVREGKTQYFGPGTRLLVL.

V usage is TRBV2 and J usage is TRBJ1-4; unclear D gene. Germline CDR1 reads SNHLY; CDR2 reads FYNNEI. CDR3 size: 16 residues. V shed 4 bases and J shed 0 bases, with 12 bases lying between them. The CDR3 nucleotides are TGTGCCAGCAGTGCCTCCAGTCGGGCAACTAATGAAAAACTGTTTTTT. It codes for CASSASSRATNEKLFF.

V and J are TRBV2 and TRBJ1-2, with D possibly being TRBD1 (5 bases). Looked up from germline, CDR1 is SNHLY and CDR2 is FYNNEI. This CDR3 is 16 amino acids long. V gave up 6 bases and J gave up 1 base, with 18 bases separating them. The CDR3 DNA is TGTGCCAGCAGACTCGGGGGACTGGAGGGTAACTATGGCTACACCTTC. It codes for CASRLGGLEGNYGYTF.

This chain joins TRBV4-1 and TRBJ2-3; D remains ambiguous. The V end was cut by 5 bases, the J end by 1 base, with 13 bases between. Germline CDR1 MGHRA, CDR2 YSYEKL. The CDR3 has 15 amino acids. The CDR3 nucleotides are TGCGCCAGCAGCGAGAAGACTTTTGGCACAGATACGCAGTATTTT. Translation: CASSEKTFGTDTQYF.

The rearrangement uses TRBV21-1 and TRBJ2-2; the D call TRBD2 from the table was never checked on the DNA. TRBV21-1 corresponds to a pseudogene. The CDR3 is 18 residues long. The CDR3, as DNA: TGTGCCAGCAGCAATAGGGTCGTCAGCGGGAGGGCGACCGGGGAGCTGTTTTTT. Translated: CASSNRVVSGRATGELFF.